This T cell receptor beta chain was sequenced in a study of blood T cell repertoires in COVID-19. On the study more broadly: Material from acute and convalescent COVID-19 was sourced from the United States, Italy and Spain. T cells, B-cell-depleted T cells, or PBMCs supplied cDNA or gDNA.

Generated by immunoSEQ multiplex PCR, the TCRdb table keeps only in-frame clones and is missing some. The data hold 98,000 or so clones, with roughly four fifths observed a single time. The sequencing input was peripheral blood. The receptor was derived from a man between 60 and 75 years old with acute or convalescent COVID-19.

The CDR3 region has the DNA TGTGCCAGCAGTTTCCCGGGGGATGAGCAGTTCTTC. It encodes CASSFPGDEQFF. The chain recombines TRBV27 with TRBJ2-1; maybe TRBD2 (6 bases). Germline V CDR1 and CDR2: MNHEY, SMNVEV (reference sequence). This CDR3 region has 12 residues. Trimming shortened V by 3 bases and J by 8 bases, and 8 bases separated the two germline ends.